The sequence of this T cell receptor beta chain was determined in a study of OX40 agonist ivuxolimab in advanced cancers. Findings and caveats of the study: In the 0.1-3.0 mg/kg groups, partial responders showed among the lowest expansion.

Repertoires were generated with immunoSEQ multiplex PCR, while TCRdb's copy carries only in-frame clones and drops some. The sample includes about 58,000 clones, roughly four fifths seen only once; the top ten take roughly 1.5%. V lost 8 bases, J lost 7 bases, and 17 bases stayed unmatched. The CDR3 spans 16 residues. Germline lookup yields CDR1 MNHEY and CDR2 SMNVEV (reference sequence). This clone has only a few counts. What it binds is not known. V and J are TRBV27 and TRBJ2-1, with 7 bases aligning to TRBD2. This receptor was obtained from an adult with an advanced solid tumor such as melanoma, head and neck, liver or kidney cancer. Sequencing used CD4+ or CD8+ T cells sorted from blood, obtained in a trial of the OX40 agonist ivuxolimab. In nucleotides, the CDR3 is TGTGCCAGCTTAAAAGGAGGCGGGAGAGGCACGAATGAGCAGTTCTTC. This translates into CASLKGGGRGTNEQFF.